This T cell receptor beta chain was observed in a study of T cell responses to AZD1222 COVID-19 vaccine. General study findings and limits: A reported finding is that nearly half of spike-specific TCRs target unmutated variant regions. Donors were chiefly white British, with a greater number of females, and clonal diversity was perhaps underestimated.

In the case of this clone: Antigen: not known.

The V end lost 5 bases, the J end lost 1 base, and 8 bases lay between the germline ends. The V gene's germline CDR1 is SEHNR and CDR2 FQNEAQ (reference sequence). The CDR3 loop spans 13 amino acids. Only in-frame clones appear in the TCRdb table, and some are missing; sequencing was by immunoSEQ multiplex PCR. This table holds around 110,000 clones, around 81% found once. This TCR derives from an adult in good health. The starting material was peripheral blood, obtained on day 0 of AZD1222 vaccination. The chain joins TRBV7-9 to TRBJ1-1; D gene ambiguous. CDR3: CASSRETNTEAFF. The CDR3 DNA reads TGTGCCAGCAGCCGGGAGACGAACACTGAAGCTTTCTTT.